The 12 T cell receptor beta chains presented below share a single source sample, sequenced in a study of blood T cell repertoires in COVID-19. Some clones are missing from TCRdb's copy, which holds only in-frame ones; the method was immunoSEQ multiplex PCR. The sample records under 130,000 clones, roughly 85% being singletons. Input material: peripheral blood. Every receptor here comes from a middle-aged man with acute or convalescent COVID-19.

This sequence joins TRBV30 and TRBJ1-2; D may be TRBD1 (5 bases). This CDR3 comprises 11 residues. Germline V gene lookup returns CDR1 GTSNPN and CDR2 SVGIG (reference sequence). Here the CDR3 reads CAWQGLVGYTF. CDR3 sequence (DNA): TGTGCTTGGCAGGGTTTAGTTGGCTACACCTTC.

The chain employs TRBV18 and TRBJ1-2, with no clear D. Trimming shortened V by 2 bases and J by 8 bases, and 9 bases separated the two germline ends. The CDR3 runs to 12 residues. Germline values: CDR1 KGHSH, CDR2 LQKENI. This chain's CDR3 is CASSPIGRGYTF. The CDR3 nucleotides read TGTGCCAGCTCACCAATCGGGAGGGGCTACACCTTC. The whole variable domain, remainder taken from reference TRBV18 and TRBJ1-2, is NAGVMQNPRHLVRRRGQEARLRCSPMKGHSHVYWYRQLPEEGLKFMVYLQKENIIDESGMPKERFSAEFPKEGPSILRIQQVVRGDSAAYFCASSPIGRGYTFGSGTRLTVV.

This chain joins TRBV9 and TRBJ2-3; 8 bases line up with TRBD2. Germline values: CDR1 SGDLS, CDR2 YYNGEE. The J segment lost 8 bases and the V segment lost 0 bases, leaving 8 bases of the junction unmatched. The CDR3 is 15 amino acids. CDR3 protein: CASSVARGAVITQYF. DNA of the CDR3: TGTGCCAGCAGCGTAGCGCGGGGGGCGGTGATTACGCAGTATTTT.

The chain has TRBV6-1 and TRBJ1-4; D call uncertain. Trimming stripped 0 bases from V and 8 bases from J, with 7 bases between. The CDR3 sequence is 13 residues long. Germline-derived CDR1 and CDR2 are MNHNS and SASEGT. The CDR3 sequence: CASSEARREKLFF. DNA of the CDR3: TGTGCCAGCAGTGAAGCGAGGAGGGAAAAACTGTTTTTT.

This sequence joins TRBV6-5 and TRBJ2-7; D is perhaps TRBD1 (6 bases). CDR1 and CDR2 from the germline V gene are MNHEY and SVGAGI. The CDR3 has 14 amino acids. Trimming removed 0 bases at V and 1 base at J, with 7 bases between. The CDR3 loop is CASSYSQGSYEQYF. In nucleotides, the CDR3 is TGTGCCAGCAGTTACTCACAGGGATCCTACGAGCAGTACTTC.

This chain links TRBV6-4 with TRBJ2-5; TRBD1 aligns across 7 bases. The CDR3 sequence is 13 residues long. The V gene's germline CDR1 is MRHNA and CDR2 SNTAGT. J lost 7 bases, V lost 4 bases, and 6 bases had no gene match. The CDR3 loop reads CASSALQGSTQYF. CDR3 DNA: TGTGCCAGCAGTGCCCTACAGGGGTCGACCCAGTACTTC.

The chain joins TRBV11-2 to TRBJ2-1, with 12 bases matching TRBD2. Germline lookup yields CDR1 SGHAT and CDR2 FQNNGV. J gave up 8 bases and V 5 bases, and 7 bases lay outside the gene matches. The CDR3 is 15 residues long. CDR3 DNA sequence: TGTGCCAGCAGCGCCCGACTAGCGGGAGATGATGAGCAGTTCTTC. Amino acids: CASSARLAGDDEQFF.

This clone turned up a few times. CDR3 sequence (DNA): TGTGCCAGCTCCCCCGACAGGGGAATAAATCAGCCCCAGCATTTT. Its protein product is CASSPDRGINQPQHF. The chain couples TRBV18 to TRBJ1-5; 8 bases match TRBD1. In germline, CDR1 is KGHSH, CDR2 LQKENI. J gave up 4 bases and V 6 bases, and 8 bases lay outside the gene matches. The CDR3 length is 15 residues.

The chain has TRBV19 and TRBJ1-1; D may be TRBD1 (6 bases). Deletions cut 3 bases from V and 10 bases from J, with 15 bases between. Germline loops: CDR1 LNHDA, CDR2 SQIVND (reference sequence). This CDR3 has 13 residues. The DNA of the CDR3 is TGTGCCAGTAGTATCCGACAGGTTAGTGGAGCTTTCTTT. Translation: CASSIRQVSGAFF.

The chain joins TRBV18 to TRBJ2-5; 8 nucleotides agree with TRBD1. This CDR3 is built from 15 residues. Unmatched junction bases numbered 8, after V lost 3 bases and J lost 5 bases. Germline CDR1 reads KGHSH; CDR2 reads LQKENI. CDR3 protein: CASSPRTGRGETQYF. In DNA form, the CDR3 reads TGTGCCAGCTCACCCCGGACAGGGCGGGGTGAGACCCAGTACTTC.

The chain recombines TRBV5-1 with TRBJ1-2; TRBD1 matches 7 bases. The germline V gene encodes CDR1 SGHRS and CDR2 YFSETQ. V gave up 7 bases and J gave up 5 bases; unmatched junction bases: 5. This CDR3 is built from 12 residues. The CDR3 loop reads CASADRDYGYTF. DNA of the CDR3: TGCGCCAGCGCCGACAGGGATTATGGCTACACCTTC.

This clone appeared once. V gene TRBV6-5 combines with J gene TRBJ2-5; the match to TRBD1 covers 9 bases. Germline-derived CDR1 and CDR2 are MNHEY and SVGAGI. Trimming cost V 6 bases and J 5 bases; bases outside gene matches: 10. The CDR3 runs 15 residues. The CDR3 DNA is TGTGCCAGCAGCTACCCGACAGGGGGAGGGGAGACCCAGTACTTC. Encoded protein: CASSYPTGGGETQYF.